The rows below give T cell receptor beta chains drawn from one sample of a study of blood T cell repertoires in COVID-19. Clones were read by immunoSEQ multiplex PCR, and TCRdb kept only the in-frame ones, dropping some. The sample lists roughly 140,000 clones; approximately 80% were seen once. Source material: peripheral blood. These receptors all stem from a man aged 60 to 69 with active or convalescent COVID-19. Both conserved end residues are part of each CDR3. D genes are given only for firm matches. Only part of the rows carry a size: once, few, many, or a class if the clone is expanded.

>TRBJ2-7|.|TRBV30|.
TGTGCCTGGGGTAGGACTTACAACGAGCAGTACTTC
CAWGRTYNEQYF
>TRBJ2-4|.|TRBV2|few
TGTGCCAGCGGCCCGAGTAGACAGGGACTAGCCAAAAACATTCAGTACTTC
CASGPSRQGLAKNIQYF
>TRBJ1-1|TRBD1|TRBV7-2|few
TGTGCCAGCAGCTTAGCACCCCTACGACAGGGAAACACTGAAGCTTTCTTT
CASSLAPLRQGNTEAFF
>TRBJ2-5|.|TRBV7-2|.
TGTGCCAGCAGCCGACACCTTCAAGAGACCCAGTACTTC
CASSRHLQETQYF
>TRBJ1-1|TRBD1|TRBV12-5|few
TGTGCTAGTGGTTTGGCGACAGGGGTGAACACTGAAGCTTTCTTT
CASGLATGVNTEAFF
>TRBJ2-7|TRBD1|TRBV2|.
TGTGCCAGCAAAGACGGGACAGCCTCCTACGAGCAGTACTTC
CASKDGTASYEQYF
>TRBJ1-4|.|TRBV20-1|.
TGCAGTGCTTTACACAGCGAAAAACTGTTTTTT
CSALHSEKLFF
>TRBJ2-1|TRBD2|TRBV3-1/TRBV3-2|.
TGTGCCAGCAGCCGCTCAGCGGGAATATTAAATGAGCAGTTCTTC
CASSRSAGILNEQFF
>TRBJ1-3|.|TRBV2|.
TGTGCCAGCAGTGCGGGGACAAGTTTGGGAAACACCATATATTTT
CASSAGTSLGNTIYF
>TRBJ2-5|.|TRBV19|few
TGTGCCAGCTCAGCGGACAGAGAAGAGACCCAGTACTTC
CASSADREETQYF
>TRBJ1-2|TRBD1|TRBV5-6|.
TGTGCCAGCAGCTACCCTGGACAGGGGGCGCAAGGCTACACCTTC
CASSYPGQGAQGYTF
>TRBJ2-2|.|TRBV6-6|.
TGTGCCAGCACCAGGTCCTCGAACACCGGGGAGCTGTTTTTT
CASTRSSNTGELFF
>TRBJ1-2|TRBD1|TRBV28|.
TGTGCCAGCATAAATTGGCAGGGGGCTGGCTATGGCTACACCTTC
CASINWQGAGYGYTF
>TRBJ1-3|TRBD1|TRBV24-1|.
TGTGCCACCAGTGATGGGACAGTAGGAAACACCATATATTTT
CATSDGTVGNTIYF
>TRBJ1-2|.|TRBV19|.
TGTGCCAGTAGTATCAGCACCGGGGGAGGCTACACCTTC
CASSISTGGGYTF
>TRBJ1-5|.|TRBV7-9|once
TGTGCCAGCAGCTTAGTGGGGAGGCCCCAGCATTTT
CASSLVGRPQHF
>TRBJ1-2|.|TRBV2|.
TGTGCCAGCAGTCCCCAACCTTCAGGGGTCCATGGCTACACCTTC
CASSPQPSGVHGYTF
>TRBJ2-2|.|TRBV28|.
TGTGCCAGCAGTTTACAGGGATCCGGCACCGGGGAGCTGTTTTTT
CASSLQGSGTGELFF
>TRBJ1-1|TRBD1|TRBV27|few
TGTGCCAGCTCCAGGCGGGACAGATCGAACACTGAAGCTTTCTTT
CASSRRDRSNTEAFF
>TRBJ2-1|TRBD2|TRBV3-1/TRBV3-2|.
TGTGCCAGCAGTCATGGACTAGCGCGATACAATGAGCAGTTCTTC
CASSHGLARYNEQFF
>TRBJ2-7|.|TRBV6-5|.
TGTGCCAGCGTGGTGGGCTTCGGGGGCTACGAGCAGTACTTC
CASVVGFGGYEQYF
>TRBJ1-2|.|TRBV25-1|.
TGTGCCAGCAGTCCGGTACAGAACTATGGCTACACCTTC
CASSPVQNYGYTF
>TRBJ1-5|TRBD1|TRBV18|.
TGTGCCAGCTCACCGGGACAGGGTAGGACCCAGCATTTT
CASSPGQGRTQHF
>TRBJ2-1|.|TRBV5-1|.
TGCGCCAGCAGCTTGCGGCGGGCCACCTACAATGAGCAGTTCTTC
CASSLRRATYNEQFF
>TRBJ1-5|.|TRBV6-4|.
TGTGCCAGCAGGCCCGTTACGGGTGGGAGCAATCAGCCCCAGCATTTT
CASRPVTGGSNQPQHF
>TRBJ2-1|TRBD1|TRBV15|.
TGTGCCACCAGCTGGGGACAGGGCCCCTACAATGAGCAGTTCTTC
CATSWGQGPYNEQFF
>TRBJ1-1|TRBD1|TRBV18|.
TGTGCCAGCTCAGGACCGGGACAGGGGGGTACTGAAGCTTTCTTT
CASSGPGQGGTEAFF
>TRBJ2-3|.|TRBV28|.
TGTGCCAGCAGTGCTCAAAGCGGTAGCACAGATACGCAGTATTTT
CASSAQSGSTDTQYF
>TRBJ1-5|.|TRBV27|.
TGTGCCAGCAAGCTCCTGAATGCGGGCAATCAGCCCCAGCATTTT
CASKLLNAGNQPQHF
>TRBJ2-7|.|TRBV30|.
TGTGCCTGGAGCGCCCAGCGCGAGCAGTACTTC
CAWSAQREQYF
>TRBJ2-3|TRBD2|TRBV7-8|.
TGTGCCAGCAGCTTAAGGACTAGCGGTACAGATACGCAGTATTTT
CASSLRTSGTDTQYF
>TRBJ1-4|.|TRBV18|.
TGTGCCAGCTCACCACCCACACGTGCAACTAATGAAAAACTGTTTTTT
CASSPPTRATNEKLFF
>TRBJ1-2|.|TRBV10-3|once
TGTGCCATCAGTGACCCGGGGGGGAAGGATGGCTACACCTTC
CAISDPGGKDGYTF
>TRBJ2-3|.|TRBV19|.
TGTGCCACCCTTGAGGCGGGATCTACGCAGTATTTT
CATLEAGSTQYF
>TRBJ1-4|.|TRBV5-1|.
TGCGCCAGCAGCACCCTGGGGGGGTCTAATGAAAAACTGTTTTTT
CASSTLGGSNEKLFF
>TRBJ1-2|TRBD1|TRBV28|.
TGTGCCAGCAGTCAGGGACAGGGGGGCGGTGGCTACACCTTC
CASSQGQGGGGYTF
>TRBJ2-2|TRBD2|TRBV4-2|.
TGTGCCAGCAGCCACGGTTGGTTGACTAGCGGGAGTCCCGGGGAGCTGTTTTTT
CASSHGWLTSGSPGELFF
>TRBJ1-1|.|TRBV11-2|.
TGTGCCAGCAGCTTAGTTTACAGAGAAGCTTTCTTT
CASSLVYREAFF
>TRBJ2-2|.|TRBV6-5|.
TGTGCCAGCAGTTTTCAGCTAGGAGGCGCCGGGGAGCTGTTTTTT
CASSFQLGGAGELFF
>TRBJ2-6|.|TRBV30|few
TGTGCCTGGAGGACCAGGGGCCCCGGGGCCAACGTCCTGACTTTC
CAWRTRGPGANVLTF
>TRBJ2-3|.|TRBV28|.
TGTGCCAGCAGCCAGGGTTACACTCGCACAGATACGCAGTATTTT
CASSQGYTRTDTQYF
>TRBJ2-5|TRBD2|TRBV19|.
TGTGCCAGTAGTTGGGCGGGAGGGTCAGTAGGGTTTGAGACCCAGTACTTC
CASSWAGGSVGFETQYF
>TRBJ1-1|.|TRBV27|.
TGTGCCAGCAGAGGGGCTGAAGCTTTCTTT
CASRGAEAFF
>TRBJ2-4|TRBD1|TRBV19|.
TGTGCCAGTAGTATTTACAGGGGGCCCGCCAAAAACATTCAGTACTTC
CASSIYRGPAKNIQYF
>TRBJ2-7|TRBD2|TRBV7-3|.
TGTGCCAGCAGCGGGTCGGTCCTAGCGGGTAGCGAGCAGTACTTC
CASSGSVLAGSEQYF
>TRBJ2-6|.|TRBV19|once
TGTGCCAGTACCTCAGGGCGGGCCAACGTCCTGACTTTC
CASTSGRANVLTF
>TRBJ1-5|.|TRBV18|.
TGTGCCAGCTCACCACCGATCCCGACAGGCTCTAATGGGCAGCCCCAGCATTTT
CASSPPIPTGSNGQPQHF
>TRBJ1-5|.|TRBV5-1|.
TGCGCCAGCAGTTTTAACGCCGGTAATCAGCCCCAGCATTTT
CASSFNAGNQPQHF
>TRBJ2-3|TRBD2|TRBV2|.
TGTGCCAGCAGTGTTAGCGGGAGACGTGATACGCAGTATTTT
CASSVSGRRDTQYF
>TRBJ2-5|.|TRBV3-1/TRBV3-2|.
TGTGCCAGCAGCTCTCAGCTAGGAGTGACCCAGTACTTC
CASSSQLGVTQYF
>TRBJ1-1|.|TRBV5-1|once
TGCGCCAGCAGCTGGAGGGGTTGGAACACTGAAGCTTTCTTT
CASSWRGWNTEAFF
>TRBJ1-5|.|TRBV28|.
TGTGCCAGCAGCCCCGGGGAGGTGAGGCAGCCCCAGCATTTT
CASSPGEVRQPQHF
>TRBJ1-4|.|TRBV28|.
TGTGCCAGCAGTTTCCAGGCAGAAAAAAAACTGTTTTTT
CASSFQAEKKLFF
>TRBJ2-5|TRBD2|TRBV18|.
TGTGCCAGCTCACGGCTTAGCGGGAGATCCCAAGAGACCCAGTACTTC
CASSRLSGRSQETQYF